These 3 T cell receptor beta chains were all obtained from the same sample, sequenced in a study of T-cell reconstitution after alpha-beta-depleted transplantation in children. Preparing the TCRbeta library involved the use of unique molecular identifiers. Via MiXCR, TCRdb re-called the PCR reads, giving one row per CDR3 protein. The sample has 300,000 or so distinct CDR3 sequences; approximately 23% are singletons. The sequences come from PBMCs, mostly from graft donor cells, collected 180 days after TCRalphabeta/CD19-depleted stem cell transplant. The receptors were gathered from a male patient younger than 18 who had a stem cell transplant for acute lymphoblastic leukemia, so the T cells may come from the graft donor.

In this sample, this clonotype turned up a few times. The rearrangement links TRBV5-5 to TRBJ1-5; 7 nucleotides line up with TRBD1. After removal of 0 bases from V and 11 bases from J, the junction contained 11 bases not matched to a gene. The CDR3 is 15 amino acids. The V gene's germline CDR1 is SGHKS and CDR2 YYEKEE (reference sequence). CDR3 coding DNA: TGTGCCAGCAGCTTGGTGTCGGGACAGTGGACCGCCCAGCATTTT. It translates to CASSLVSGQWTAQHF.

This clonotype was recorded a few times. The rearrangement joins TRBV5-1 to TRBJ2-5; D is possibly TRBD1 (6 bases). This CDR3 spans 14 amino acids. In germline, CDR1 is SGHRS, CDR2 YFSETQ. The ends were cut back, 2 bases at V and 5 bases at J, with 13 bases in the middle. CDR3 nucleotides: TGCGCCAGCAGCTTATTGACAGGTAGTGAGACCCAGTACTTC. Its protein is CASSLLTGSETQYF.

This chain uses TRBV5-1 with TRBJ2-7; TRBD1 might be the D (6 bases). The CDR3 has 14 amino acids. The V gene's germline CDR1 is SGHRS and CDR2 YFSETQ. Trimming removed 4 bases at V and 4 bases at J, with 15 bases between. CDR3 protein: CASSTDRTFYEQYF. CDR3 nucleotide sequence: TGCGCCAGCAGCACCGACAGGACCTTTTACGAGCAGTACTTC.